The sample holds a few counts of the clone carrying this TCR beta chain. This specimen belongs to a study of beta chain features in type 1 diabetes. The authors reverse transcribed all of the isolated RNA, so sequencing captured expressed TCRB transcripts. Generated by immunoSEQ multiplex PCR, the TCRdb table keeps only in-frame clones and is missing some. The sample holds more than 350,000 clones; approximately 10% are singletons and the top ten take about 0.045%. CDR1 LNHNV and CDR2 YYDKDF come from the germline V gene (reference sequence). The CDR3 extends over 13 amino acids. V lost 1 base, J lost 2 bases, and 6 bases lay in between.

What was sequenced was naive CD4+ T cells from blood. The source of this sequence is a young woman in good health. The J gene is TRBJ2-7, the V gene TRBV15; unclear D gene. CDR3 amino acids: CATSRVRTYEQYF. The CDR3 DNA reads as TGTGCCACCAGCAGAGTTCGGACCTACGAGCAGTACTTC. The entire variable domain, with the rest obtained from reference TRBV15 and TRBJ2-7, is as follows: DAMVIQNPRYQVTQFGKPVTLSCSQTLNHNVMYWYQQKSSQAPKLLFHYYDKDFNNEADTPDNFQSRRPNTSFCFLDIRSPGLGDTAMYLCATSRVRTYEQYFGPGTRLTVT.